This T cell receptor beta chain was sequenced during a study of CD8 T cells in ankylosing spondylitis. This clonotype was detected many times. Its target is unknown. V trimming: 1 base; J trimming: 5 bases; junction bases outside the gene matches: 11. CDR1 and CDR2 (germline): DFQATT, SNEGSKA (reference sequence). The CDR3 runs to 16 residues. Overall study findings and caveats: Disease-linked clones proved CD8+ and comparatively uncommon in peripheral blood. The study identified a TCR beta motif of under 10 highly homologous variants that appeared characteristic of ankylosing spondylitis blood. In synovial fluid and blood from reactive arthritis, some motif variants were previously reported.

Quantitative 5'-RACE with molecular barcodes was used to make the TCR beta libraries. TCRdb independently ran MiXCR on the 5' RACE reads; one entry per CDR3 protein. The repertoire consists of 670,000 or so distinct CDR3 sequences, with roughly 19% occurring once and the leading ten covering around 19%. The source material was blood, either unsorted or a sorted T cell fraction (not recorded which). The chain carries TRBV20-1 and TRBJ2-5; TRBD2 matches at 9 bases. The origin of this receptor is a male donor with ankylosing spondylitis. In DNA, the CDR3 is TGCAGTGCTAGAGTGAATAGCGGGGGCTATGGGGAGACCCAGTACTTC. Protein: CSARVNSGGYGETQYF.